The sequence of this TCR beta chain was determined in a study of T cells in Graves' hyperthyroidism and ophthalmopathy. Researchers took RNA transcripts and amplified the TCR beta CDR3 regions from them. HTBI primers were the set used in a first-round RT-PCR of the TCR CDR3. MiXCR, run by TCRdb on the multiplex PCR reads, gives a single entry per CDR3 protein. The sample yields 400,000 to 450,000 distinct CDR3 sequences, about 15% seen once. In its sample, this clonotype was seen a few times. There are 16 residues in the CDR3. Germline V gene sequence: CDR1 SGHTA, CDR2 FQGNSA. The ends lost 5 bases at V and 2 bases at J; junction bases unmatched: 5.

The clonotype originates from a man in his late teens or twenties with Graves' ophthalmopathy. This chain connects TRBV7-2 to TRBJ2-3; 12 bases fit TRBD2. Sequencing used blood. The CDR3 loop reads CASSLGTSGLTDTQYF. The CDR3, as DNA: TGTGCCAGCAGCCTCGGGACTAGCGGGCTCACAGATACGCAGTATTTT.